One sample yielded the 25 T cell receptor beta chains listed below, sequenced in a study of blood T cell repertoires in COVID-19. Generated by immunoSEQ multiplex PCR, the TCRdb table keeps only in-frame clones and is missing some. The sample yields about 47,000 clones, approximately 84% seen once. Sequenced input: peripheral blood. All receptors derive from a man in his fifties with acute or convalescent COVID-19.

The V call is TRBV10-3, the J call TRBJ1-4; the match to TRBD1 covers 8 bases. V lost 3 bases, J lost 7 bases, and 7 bases stayed unmatched. The germline CDR1 and CDR2 sequences are ENHRY and SYGVKD. The CDR3 has 15 amino acids. The CDR3 nucleotides are TGTGCCATCAGTGACCCTGACAGGGGTGGTGAAAAACTGTTTTTT. Amino acid sequence: CAISDPDRGGEKLFF.

The chain is built from TRBV5-1 and TRBJ2-3, with TRBD1 matching over 7 bases. The CDR3 loop spans 15 amino acids. The germline CDR1 and CDR2 sequences are SGHRS and YFSETQ. V was pared by 4 bases and J by 2 bases, with 7 bases of the junction left unmatched. The CDR3 nucleotides read TGCGCCAGCAGCACAGGGGCCACGAACACAGATACGCAGTATTTT. Translated, it gives CASSTGATNTDTQYF.

J is TRBJ1-5 and V is TRBV12-3 or TRBV12-4, with no clear D. The CDR3 runs 13 residues. V lost 5 bases and J 9 bases, leaving 14 bases between the germline ends. CDR3 residues: CASSPGPGRPQHF. The CDR3 region has the DNA TGTGCCAGCAGTCCTGGACCGGGAAGGCCCCAGCATTTT.

This chain joins TRBV28 and TRBJ2-7; 8 bases align to TRBD1. The V and J ends lost 5 bases and 3 bases, in that order; junction bases with no gene match: 3. The germline V gene has CDR1 MDHEN and CDR2 SYDVKM. The CDR3 runs 13 residues. The CDR3 reads CASSLTGVYEQYF. In DNA form, the CDR3 reads TGTGCCAGCAGTCTGACAGGGGTCTACGAGCAGTACTTC.

The rearrangement joins TRBV6-5 to TRBJ2-5; the match to TRBD2 covers 7 bases. Germline V gene sequence: CDR1 MNHEY, CDR2 SVGAGI. The CDR3 is 15 residues long. V lost 2 bases and J lost 4; bases outside the gene matches: 7. CDR3 residues: CASSYGLIAGETQYF. The CDR3 nucleotides read TGTGCCAGCAGTTACGGTTTAATAGCGGGAGAGACCCAGTACTTC.

DNA of the CDR3: TGTGCCAGTAGTATAGGGGGGCCGGACGAGCAGTACTTC. Translation: CASSIGGPDEQYF. This chain joins TRBV19 and TRBJ2-7, with D maybe TRBD1 (6 bases). CDR3 length equals 13 residues. Germline V gives CDR1 LNHDA, CDR2 SQIVND (reference sequence). V was pared by 1 base and J by 5 bases, with 9 bases between.

The chain couples TRBV4-2 to TRBJ2-2; possible D gene TRBD1, 6 bases. V gave up 3 bases and J gave up 7 bases, with 12 bases separating them. CDR3 size: 14 residues. CDR1 is LGHNA and CDR2 is YNFKEQ in the germline V gene. CDR3 sequence reads: CASSHNREGGELFF. As DNA, the CDR3 is TGTGCCAGCAGCCACAACAGGGAAGGCGGGGAGCTGTTTTTT.

V gene TRBV2 combines with J gene TRBJ2-7, with 7 bases matching TRBD1. The V gene end was trimmed by 6 bases and the J gene end by 0 bases; junction bases not matched to a gene: 5. Looked up from germline, CDR1 is SNHLY and CDR2 is FYNNEI. The CDR3 contains 14 residues. CDR3 loop: CASRGQKSSYEQYF. CDR3 nucleotide sequence: TGTGCCAGCAGGGGACAGAAGAGCTCCTACGAGCAGTACTTC.

The chain recombines TRBV27 with TRBJ1-1; D gene uncertain. The germline V and J ends were trimmed by 5 bases and 2 bases, with 18 bases remaining between them. Germline V gene data show CDR1 as MNHEY and CDR2 as SMNVEV (reference sequence). The CDR3 runs to 16 residues. CDR3: CASSPWTPRDNTEAFF. CDR3 coding DNA: TGTGCCAGCAGTCCATGGACCCCCCGGGATAACACTGAAGCTTTCTTT.

This clone has a handful of counts. The chain carries TRBV6-4 and TRBJ1-4; D call uncertain. Germline CDR1 MRHNA, CDR2 SNTAGT. V was shortened by 2 bases and J by 0 bases, with 13 bases between the two germline ends. This CDR3 is 17 amino acids long. CDR3 amino acids: CASSDTHRRATNEKLFF. The CDR3, as DNA: TGTGCCAGCAGTGACACACACCGGAGAGCAACTAATGAAAAACTGTTTTTT.

The V gene is TRBV18, the J gene TRBJ1-6, with 10 bases fitting TRBD1. CDR3 size: 16 residues. Per the germline V gene, CDR1 is KGHSH and CDR2 is LQKENI. After removal of 5 bases from V and 6 bases from J, the junction contained 7 bases not matched to a gene. The CDR3 here is CASSGTGVPVNSPLHF. In nucleotides, the CDR3 is TGTGCCAGCTCAGGGACAGGGGTTCCTGTTAATTCACCCCTCCACTTT.

This chain connects TRBV12-3 or TRBV12-4 to TRBJ1-6; 9 bases are a match to TRBD1. The CDR3 is 12 amino acids. V shed 8 bases, J shed 9 bases, and the junction held 2 bases outside the gene matches. For the CDR3, the DNA is TGTGCCAGCGGGACAGGGATTTCACCCCTCCACTTT. Protein: CASGTGISPLHF.

This clone was picked up one time. This chain links TRBV11-2 with TRBJ2-5; 7 bases match TRBD1. The CDR3 runs 13 residues. Trimming cost V 5 bases and J 1 base; bases outside gene matches: 1. Germline assignment: CDR1 SGHAT and CDR2 FQNNGV. The CDR3 reads CASSRDSQETQYF. CDR3 DNA sequence: TGTGCCAGCAGCCGGGACAGCCAAGAGACCCAGTACTTC. The whole variable domain, remainder taken from reference TRBV11-2 and TRBJ2-5, is EAGVAQSPRYKIIEKRQSVAFWCNPISGHATLYWYQQILGQGPKLLIQFQNNGVVDDSQLPKDRFSAERLKGVDSTLKIQPAKLEDSAVYLCASSRDSQETQYFGPGTRLLVL.

V is TRBV12-3 or TRBV12-4 and J is TRBJ2-2, with D hard to call. Trimming left V 4 bases short and J 3 bases short, with 6 bases between. This CDR3 has 13 residues. The DNA of the CDR3 is TGTGCCAGCAGTTCCCAGGACACCGGGGAGCTGTTTTTT. This gives the protein CASSSQDTGELFF.

J is TRBJ2-3 and V is TRBV6-6; 7 bases line up with TRBD2. CDR3 size: 12 residues. V was pared by 8 bases and J by 4 bases, with 3 bases of the junction left unmatched. Germline values: CDR1 MNHNY, CDR2 SVGAGI (reference sequence). The CDR3, as DNA: TGTGCCAGCGGACTAGGCCCAGATACGCAGTATTTT. Translating it yields CASGLGPDTQYF.

The V gene is TRBV5-1, the J gene TRBJ2-7, with 10 bases fitting TRBD1. The CDR3 has 15 amino acids. V lost 3 bases to trimming and J lost 2 bases; unmatched junction nucleotides: 5. CDR1 SGHRS and CDR2 YFSETQ come from the germline V gene. CDR3 residues: CASSSGQGTPYEQYF. DNA of the CDR3: TGCGCCAGCAGCTCGGGACAGGGGACCCCCTACGAGCAGTACTTC.

Only one count was recorded for this clone. The chain uses TRBV14 and TRBJ2-7; TRBD2 matches at 12 bases. V lost 1 base to trimming and J lost 2 bases; unmatched junction nucleotides: 12. Germline V lookup: CDR1 SGHDN, CDR2 FVKESK. This CDR3 spans 19 amino acids. The CDR3 loop reads CASSQGITSGGLLPYEQYF. DNA of the CDR3: TGTGCCAGCAGCCAAGGAATCACTAGCGGGGGGCTACTACCCTACGAGCAGTACTTC.

This clone was observed once. The chain links TRBV18 to TRBJ2-3, with TRBD2 matching 12 bases. In germline, CDR1 is KGHSH, CDR2 LQKENI. The CDR3 totals 20 residues. J gave up 2 bases and V 6 bases, and 18 bases lay outside the gene matches. The CDR3 loop is CASSPGLAGFNKAYTDTQYF. As DNA, the CDR3 is TGTGCCAGCTCGCCCGGACTAGCGGGGTTTAATAAGGCGTACACAGATACGCAGTATTTT. The entire variable domain, with the rest obtained from reference TRBV18 and TRBJ2-3, is as follows: NAGVMQNPRHLVRRRGQEARLRCSPMKGHSHVYWYRQLPEEGLKFMVYLQKENIIDESGMPKERFSAEFPKEGPSILRIQQVVRGDSAAYFCASSPGLAGFNKAYTDTQYFGPGTRLTVL.

The chain employs TRBV6-6 and TRBJ1-4; D is possibly TRBD1 (6 bases). Germline loops: CDR1 MNHNY, CDR2 SVGAGI (reference sequence). The CDR3 sequence is 15 residues long. V was clipped by 4 bases and J by 5 bases, with 14 bases between them. Written as DNA, the CDR3 is TGTGCCAGCAGTTCCCCGGGACAAGCAAATGAAAAACTGTTTTTT. This translates into CASSSPGQANEKLFF.

The chain recombines TRBV4-1 with TRBJ2-7, with TRBD1 identical over 8 bases. The CDR3 spans 14 residues. V lost 5 bases and J lost 2; bases outside the gene matches: 5. Germline CDR1 MGHRA, CDR2 YSYEKL. The CDR3 DNA sequence: TGCGCCAGCAGCGCCGGGACAGGCCCCTACGAGCAGTACTTC. This gives the protein CASSAGTGPYEQYF.

The V gene is TRBV27, the J gene TRBJ2-7; weak D call: TRBD1 (5 bases). Trimming pared 0 bases from V and 6 bases from J, leaving 12 bases between. Germline V CDR1 and CDR2: MNHEY, SMNVEV (reference sequence). The CDR3 consists of 14 residues. This CDR3 is CASSLSGAVLEQYF. The CDR3 bases are TGTGCCAGCAGTTTATCTGGGGCGGTGCTCGAGCAGTACTTC.

This chain connects TRBV6-5 to TRBJ1-2, with D possibly matching TRBD1 (5 bases). Germline V gives CDR1 MNHEY, CDR2 SVGAGI. The CDR3 covers 11 residues. V was clipped by 6 bases and J by 7 bases, with 9 bases between them. The CDR3 loop reads CASREGSGYTF. The CDR3 nucleotides are TGTGCCAGCAGGGAGGGGTCTGGCTACACCTTC.

This clone was seen just once. The J gene is TRBJ2-3, the V gene TRBV15; 7 bases agree with TRBD1. In germline, CDR1 is LNHNV, CDR2 YYDKDF (reference sequence). V gave up 1 base and J gave up 6 bases; unmatched junction bases: 7. This CDR3 has 15 residues. CDR3 sequence: CATSRARQGPDTQYF. The CDR3 DNA reads TGTGCCACCAGCAGAGCCCGACAGGGTCCGGATACGCAGTATTTT.

This clone was recorded only once. The chain has TRBV2 and TRBJ2-3; D perhaps matches TRBD2 (7 bases). Germline CDR1 is SNHLY and CDR2 is FYNNEI. Between the trimmed V and J ends, which lost 7 bases and 0 bases, there was a span of 17 bases. CDR3 length: 16 amino acids. CDR3 in amino acids: CASKGGGTFSTDTQYF. CDR3 nucleotide sequence: TGTGCCAGCAAGGGCGGGGGCACTTTTAGCACAGATACGCAGTATTTT.

The chain uses TRBV4-1 and TRBJ1-2; D remains ambiguous. Germline lookup yields CDR1 MGHRA and CDR2 YSYEKL. The CDR3 loop spans 15 amino acids. V was cut by 5 bases and J by 4 bases, with 17 bases left in between. The CDR3 DNA reads as TGCGCCAGCAGCAAAAGTTGGGGAGGTGGCTATGGCTACACCTTC. Encoded protein: CASSKSWGGGYGYTF.